This T cell receptor beta chain was identified in a study of blood T cell repertoires in COVID-19. As for the study in general: Collection of acute and convalescent COVID-19 samples took place in the United States, Italy and Spain. PBMCs, B-cell-depleted T cells, or T cells were the source of the cDNA or gDNA that made up the material.

This CDR3 spans 17 amino acids. Unmatched junction bases numbered 10, after V lost 1 base and J lost 6 bases. In germline, CDR1 is MGHRA, CDR2 YSYEKL. Authors' methods: Amplification of reference gene primers provided the estimated nucleated cell counts. Profiling relied on immunoSEQ multiplex PCR, and the TCRdb table lists in-frame clones only, not all of them. V and J calls and clone size come straight from that table; D and trimming were deduced from the DNA. This table has about 240,000 clones, roughly four fifths appearing once. The chain employs TRBV4-1 and TRBJ2-7; TRBD2 matches 12 bases. The TCR was taken from a woman aged 55-70 years with active or convalescent COVID-19. Material: peripheral blood. The CDR3 coding sequence is TGCGCCAGCAGCCAAGCGCCCACTAGCGGGGGGCCGGTCGAGCAGTACTTC. Encoded protein: CASSQAPTSGGPVEQYF.